These 27 T cell receptor beta chains originate from one sample sequenced in a study of untreated major depressive disorder. Study-wide results and caveats: CD4+ T cells from depressed patients used TRBV05-01 (Vbeta 5.1) more often than controls.

Produced via immunoSEQ multiplex PCR; TCRdb's table is partial and in-frame only. Among 23,000 or so clones listed, about 90% were seen once. Their cognate antigens are unknown. What was sequenced was CD4+ T cells from PBMCs. Source of these receptors: a woman in her twenties or thirties with major depressive disorder.

The V call is TRBV18, the J call TRBJ1-5, with D possibly being TRBD1 (6 bases). V was shortened by 3 bases and J by 5 bases, with 17 bases between the two germline ends. Per germline, CDR1 KGHSH and CDR2 LQKENI. The CDR3 covers 16 residues. The CDR3 DNA sequence: TGTGCCAGCTCACCGCGACAGGAGGGGAGTCATCAGCCCCAGCATTTT. Translation gives CASSPRQEGSHQPQHF.

CDR3 sequence reads: CASSQGLGALIGNEKLFF. DNA for the CDR3: TGCGCCAGCAGCCAAGGGTTAGGGGCGCTAATTGGGAATGAAAAACTGTTTTTT. This chain joins TRBV4-1 and TRBJ1-4, with D possibly matching TRBD1 (5 bases). Germline lookup yields CDR1 MGHRA and CDR2 YSYEKL. The V end was cut by 1 base, the J end by 5 bases, with 20 bases between. The CDR3 is 18 residues long.

The V call is TRBV7-9, the J call TRBJ2-5; TRBD2 matches at 10 bases. CDR3 length: 16 amino acids. Trimming cost V 3 bases and J 0 bases; bases outside gene matches: 4. The germline V gene has CDR1 SEHNR and CDR2 FQNEAQ (reference sequence). The CDR3 DNA reads as TGTGCCAGCAGCTTGTCTAGCGGGGGCTACCAAGAGACCCAGTACTTC. Encoded protein: CASSLSSGGYQETQYF.

The count of this clone is one. This chain joins TRBV27 and TRBJ2-1; 8 bases align to TRBD2. Per germline, CDR1 MNHEY and CDR2 SMNVEV (reference sequence). V gave up 6 bases and J gave up 9 bases; unmatched junction bases: 19. The CDR3 loop spans 17 amino acids. CDR3 protein: CASSLGPLAGYRAEQFF. DNA for the CDR3: TGTGCCAGCAGCTTGGGGCCCCTAGCGGGTTACAGGGCTGAGCAGTTCTTC.

The J gene is TRBJ2-1, the V gene TRBV7-6; 7 nucleotides align to TRBD2. Germline CDR1 is SGHVS and CDR2 is FNYEAQ. The CDR3 consists of 16 residues. The V gene end was trimmed by 1 base and the J gene end by 6 bases; junction bases not matched to a gene: 9. CDR3 DNA: TGTGCCAGCAGCTTAGTTTGGGGGGGAGCGGGCAATGAGCAGTTCTTC. It codes for CASSLVWGGAGNEQFF. The complete variable domain, with remaining parts taken from reference TRBV7-6 and TRBJ2-1, reads GAGVSQSPRYKVTKRGQDVALRCDPISGHVSLYWYRQALGQGPEFLTYFNYEAQQDKSGLPNDRFSAERPEGSISTLTIQRTEQRDSAMYRCASSLVWGGAGNEQFFGPGTRLTVL.

The genes are TRBV5-1 and TRBJ1-1; possibly TRBD1 for D (6 bases). Germline CDR1 reads SGHRS; CDR2 reads YFSETQ. Deletions cut 4 bases from V and 0 bases from J, with 13 bases between. The CDR3 length is 15 residues. The CDR3 DNA reads as TGCGCCAGCAGCCACTACACAGGGATGAACACTGAAGCTTTCTTT. It specifies CASSHYTGMNTEAFF.

This clone was seen only a few times. The gene calls are TRBV5-8 and TRBJ1-1; D is unclear. V lost 1 base to trimming and J lost 6 bases, with 7 bases between them. Germline CDR1 is SGHTS and CDR2 is YDEGEE. This CDR3 is 12 amino acids long. As DNA, the CDR3 is TGTGCCAGCAGCTTGCCGAGTCCTGAAGCTTTCTTT. This encodes CASSLPSPEAFF.

The chain joins TRBV19 to TRBJ1-1; no clear D. There are 14 residues in the CDR3. Trimming removed 7 bases at V and 4 bases at J, with 16 bases between. CDR1 LNHDA and CDR2 SQIVND come from the germline V gene (reference sequence). The CDR3 DNA reads TGTGCCAGTACCCCTGGACGATCCTCCACTGAAGCTTTCTTT. Amino acid sequence: CASTPGRSSTEAFF. The full variable domain, completed using reference TRBV19 and TRBJ1-1, is DGGITQSPKYLFRKEGQNVTLSCEQNLNHDAMYWYRQDPGQGLRLIYYSQIVNDFQKGDIAEGYSVSREKKESFPLTVTSAQKNPTAFYLCASTPGRSSTEAFFGQGTRLTVV.

The J gene is TRBJ2-7, the V gene TRBV10-3; 7 bases are shared with TRBD2. CDR1 is ENHRY and CDR2 is SYGVKD in the germline V gene. V lost 2 bases to trimming and J lost 4 bases; unmatched junction nucleotides: 11. This CDR3 region has 16 residues. CDR3 DNA: TGTGCCATCAGTGAGCCCCCTAGCGGCCGACCTTACGAGCAGTACTTC. Residues: CAISEPPSGRPYEQYF.

The V and J genes are TRBV7-2 and TRBJ2-1; no reliable D call. V lost 3 bases to trimming and J lost 3 bases, with 18 bases between them. CDR3 length: 17 amino acids. CDR1 SGHTA and CDR2 FQGNSA come from the germline V gene. CDR3 nucleotides: TGTGCCAGCAGCTTTCCCTTCCGTAGTAGGGACTACAATGAGCAGTTCTTC. It is translated as CASSFPFRSRDYNEQFF.

V usage is TRBV5-6 and J usage is TRBJ1-2; D ambiguous. The germline V and J ends were trimmed by 1 base and 4 bases, with 14 bases remaining between them. CDR1 and CDR2 from the germline V gene are SGHDT and YYEEEE. The CDR3 loop spans 15 amino acids. In nucleotides, the CDR3 is TGTGCCAGCAGCTTGTACGGACCTATTCCCTATGGCTACACCTTC. Amino acids: CASSLYGPIPYGYTF.

The chain carries TRBV5-6 and TRBJ1-5; a weak D match, TRBD1 (5 bases). CDR3 length: 14 residues. V was shortened by 0 bases and J by 4 bases, with 8 bases between the two germline ends. Germline CDR1 and CDR2: SGHDT and YYEEEE. CDR3: CASSLAGRNQPQHF. The CDR3 region has the DNA TGTGCCAGCAGCTTGGCAGGGCGTAATCAGCCCCAGCATTTT. Full variable domain (missing parts from reference TRBV5-6 and TRBJ1-5): DAGVTQSPTHLIKTRGQQVTLRCSPKSGHDTVSWYQQALGQGPQFIFQYYEEEERQRGNFPDRFSGHQFPNYSSELNVNALLLGDSALYLCASSLAGRNQPQHFGDGTRLSIL.

This chain joins TRBV9 and TRBJ2-1; 10 nucleotides line up with TRBD2. CDR3 length: 17 amino acids. Trimming cost V 1 base and J 13 bases; bases outside gene matches: 17. From germline, CDR1 is SGDLS and CDR2 YYNGEE. The DNA for the CDR3 is TGTGCCAGCAGCGTACGAGCCGGGACTAGCGACAGTGAAAACCAGTTCTTC. Amino acids: CASSVRAGTSDSENQFF.

V is TRBV6-5 and J is TRBJ1-5, with D hard to call. CDR1 is MNHEY and CDR2 is SVGAGI in the germline V gene. This CDR3 is 13 amino acids long. Trimming pared 6 bases from V and 3 bases from J, leaving 9 bases between. The CDR3 loop reads CASSRAHNQPQHF. The CDR3 DNA follows: TGTGCCAGCAGCCGCGCCCACAATCAGCCCCAGCATTTT.

J is TRBJ2-1 and V is TRBV2; D is undetermined. Germline V gene data show CDR1 as SNHLY and CDR2 as FYNNEI. The CDR3 sequence is 11 residues long. With 8 bases removed from V and 3 bases from J, the gap between germline ends came to 5 bases. In DNA form, the CDR3 reads TGTGCCAGCGGGAACTACAATGAGCAGTTCTTC. This sequence encodes CASGNYNEQFF.

In its sample, this clone was seen a few times. The V gene is TRBV5-6, the J gene TRBJ1-2, with D unresolved. Germline assignment: CDR1 SGHDT and CDR2 YYEEEE. The V gene lost 4 bases and the J gene lost 4 bases, with 8 bases spanning the gap. CDR3 length: 12 residues. CDR3 in DNA: TGTGCCAGCAGCCTTAAAGCCTATGGCTACACCTTC. It is translated as CASSLKAYGYTF.

The J gene is TRBJ2-5, the V gene TRBV28; a weak D match, TRBD2 (5 bases). Germline V gene lookup returns CDR1 MDHEN and CDR2 SYDVKM. The CDR3 sequence is 15 residues long. Trimming removed 1 base at V and 5 bases at J, with 14 bases between. CDR3 residues: CASSLFSLGGETQYF. The CDR3 DNA sequence: TGTGCCAGCAGTTTATTTTCCCTCGGCGGGGAGACCCAGTACTTC.

This sequence joins TRBV4-1 and TRBJ2-1, with 11 bases lining up with TRBD2. CDR1 is MGHRA, CDR2 YSYEKL, per germline. Losses at the gene ends were 1 base for V and 9 bases for J; bases not matched to a gene: 8. The CDR3 length is 16 residues. CDR3 protein: CASSQVVAGGPGEQFF. The CDR3 nucleotides read TGCGCCAGCAGCCAAGTGGTAGCGGGAGGGCCGGGTGAGCAGTTCTTC.

The V call is TRBV2, the J call TRBJ2-3; D may be TRBD2 (6 bases). The CDR3 has 14 amino acids. CDR1 SNHLY and CDR2 FYNNEI come from the germline V gene. Between the trimmed V and J ends, which lost 1 base and 14 bases, there was a span of 19 bases. In nucleotides, the CDR3 is TGTGCCAGCAGTGAAGGGGCTTATCGTACTAGCCCGTATTTT. Amino acids: CASSEGAYRTSPYF.

The chain carries TRBV2 and TRBJ1-6, with D possibly matching TRBD1 (5 bases). Between the trimmed V and J ends, which lost 6 bases and 6 bases, there was a span of 12 bases. The germline gives CDR1 SNHLY, CDR2 FYNNEI. The CDR3 sequence is 14 residues long. The CDR3 DNA sequence: TGTGCCAGCAGGACCGGGACGGCTAATTCACCCCTCCACTTT. As protein: CASRTGTANSPLHF.

As for this clone: The junction and the germline gene differ at one end; a read error may be behind it. The chain employs TRBV28 and TRBJ2-7; D is uncertain. The CDR3 spans 9 residues. Germline V gives CDR1 MDHEN, CDR2 SYDVKM. The CDR3 region is CASSPKKRF. Written as DNA, the CDR3 is TGTGCCAGCAGCCCAAAAAAACGCTTC.

This chain uses TRBV2 with TRBJ1-5; 8 positions match TRBD1. The J segment lost 3 bases and the V segment lost 10 bases, leaving 5 bases of the junction unmatched. Looked up from germline, CDR1 is SNHLY and CDR2 is FYNNEI. This CDR3 has 13 residues. CDR3 nucleotide sequence: TGTGCCACCAGGACAGGGCTCAATCAGCCCCAGCATTTT. Amino acid sequence: CATRTGLNQPQHF. The full variable domain, rest sourced from reference TRBV2 and TRBJ1-5, is EPEVTQTPSHQVTQMGQEVILRCVPISNHLYFYWYRQILGQKVEFLVSFYNNEISEKSEIFDDQFSVERPDGSNFTLKIRSTKLEDSAMYFCATRTGLNQPQHFGDGTRLSIL.

This chain uses TRBV18 with TRBJ2-1; 7 bases map to TRBD2. CDR1 is KGHSH and CDR2 is LQKENI in the germline V gene. The V and J ends lost 2 bases and 5 bases, in that order; junction bases with no gene match: 6. CDR3 length: 15 residues. Here the CDR3 reads CASSPSLAEHNEQFF. The CDR3 bases are TGTGCCAGCTCACCATCCCTAGCGGAACACAATGAGCAGTTCTTC.

The genes are TRBV7-2 and TRBJ1-2; D call uncertain. In germline, CDR1 is SGHTA, CDR2 FQGNSA. There are 13 residues in the CDR3. V dropped 2 bases and J dropped 6 bases, with 10 bases sitting between them. CDR3 sequence: CASSLSAGNGYTF. CDR3 DNA sequence: TGTGCCAGCAGCTTATCAGCCGGGAATGGCTACACCTTC.

This clone was counted a single time. The chain couples TRBV9 to TRBJ2-2, with unresolved D. V gave up 2 bases and J gave up 4 bases, with 15 bases separating them. This CDR3 is built from 16 residues. CDR1 is SGDLS, CDR2 YYNGEE, per germline. CDR3 coding DNA: TGTGCCAGCAGCGTTAATACTGGGTTTGGCACCGGGGAGCTGTTTTTT. Its translation is CASSVNTGFGTGELFF.

This clone was picked up a small number of times. Relative to the germline gene, one junction end is altered; a read error may explain this. V gene TRBV7-8 combines with J gene TRBJ2-5, with D possibly TRBD2 on 5 matching bases. The germline CDR1 and CDR2 sequences are SGHVS and FQNEAQ. The CDR3 runs 13 residues. CDR3 sequence reads: CASSLANQETQYF. The CDR3 DNA reads TGTGCCAGCAGCCTAGCTAACCAAGAGACCCAGTACTTC.

This clone was picked up a small number of times. The V call is TRBV19, the J call TRBJ1-1; TRBD1 matches at 8 bases. Germline CDR1 and CDR2: LNHDA and SQIVND (reference sequence). The CDR3 has 15 residues. Unmatched junction bases numbered 9, after V lost 5 bases and J lost 4 bases. CDR3 nucleotide sequence: TGTGCCAGTAGTCCCATAACAGGGGGAAGCACTGAAGCTTTCTTT. Translation: CASSPITGGSTEAFF.